Listed below are T cell receptor beta chains from one sample, sequenced in a study of response to subunit inactivated influenza vaccine. TCRdb processed the RT-PCR reads anew with MiXCR; each CDR3 protein has one entry. The repertoire holds around 710,000 distinct CDR3 sequences, with about 15% as singletons. Sequenced material: PBMCs from blood, taken around 14 days before vaccination. The receptor set was obtained from a man aged 50 to 59 who received an inactivated influenza vaccine. The CDR3 runs from the conserved cysteine through the conserved F or W. D genes are given only for firm matches. Size tells how often a clone was seen (once, few, many) or the class of an expanded clone, and some rows leave it out.

D gene	V gene	clone size	J gene	CDR3 DNA	CDR3 protein
NA	TRBV4-3	few	TRBJ2-1	TGCGCCAGCAGCCAAGATTTGAGGACTAATGAGCAGTTCTTC	CASSQDLRTNEQFF
TRBD1	TRBV6-2/TRBV6-3	NA	TRBJ2-6	TGTGCCAGCAGTTACTCGACAGGGGGCGCATGGACCAACGTCCTGACTTTC	CASSYSTGGAWTNVLTF
NA	TRBV6-5	NA	TRBJ2-7	TGTGCCAGCAGTTACTATCCAGGGGCCGAGCAGTACTTC	CASSYYPGAEQYF
NA	TRBV18	few	TRBJ1-4	TGTGCCAGCTCACTTGGAAGGAAGTTGTTGGGAAATGAAAAACTGTTTTTT	CASSLGRKLLGNEKLFF
TRBD2	TRBV7-6	few	TRBJ2-3	TGTGCCAGCAGCTTAGGAGGGAGGGCCGTGTCAGATACGCAGTATTTT	CASSLGGRAVSDTQYF
NA	TRBV5-1	many	TRBJ2-5	TGCGCCAGCAGCTTGGGACAGGTTATGCAAGAGACCCAGTACTTC	CASSLGQVMQETQYF
NA	TRBV20-1	many	TRBJ2-1	TGCAGTGCTAGTGGGTTTGGGGAATGGCAGTTCTTC	CSASGFGEWQFF
NA	TRBV20-1	NA	TRBJ2-7	TGCAGTGCTAGAGCATTTGGCGGGACCTACGAGCAGTACTTC	CSARAFGGTYEQYF
NA	TRBV6-2/TRBV6-3	many	TRBJ1-6	TGTGCCAGCAAGCCAGGGGTTCATTCACCCCTCCACTTT	CASKPGVHSPLHF
NA	TRBV12-3/TRBV12-4	NA	TRBJ1-4	TGTGCCAGCAGGGCGGATGAAAAACTGTTTTTT	CASRADEKLFF
TRBD1	TRBV11-2	medium-sized	TRBJ1-1	TGTGCCAGCAGCCCAACGGGACAGGGGTCCACTGAAGCTTTCTTT	CASSPTGQGSTEAFF
NA	TRBV5-1	few	TRBJ2-2	TGCGCCAGCAGCAAAAGTCCCAACCTTGGAGGCGGGGAGCTGTTTTTT	CASSKSPNLGGGELFF
NA	TRBV4-1	NA	TRBJ2-7	TGCGCCAGCAGCCATTACCCACGCGGGGGCAGTCTCGACCACTACGAGCAGTACTTC	CASSHYPRGGSLDHYEQYF
TRBD1	TRBV5-6	few	TRBJ1-2	TGTGCCAGCAGCCCCCCTGGCAGGGAACGAGGGGGCACTAACTATGGCTACACCTTC	CASSPPGRERGGTNYGYTF
NA	TRBV10-1	few	TRBJ2-3	TGCGCCAGCAGTGAGTTGTGGGATACGCAGTATTTT	CASSELWDTQYF
NA	TRBV5-1	NA	TRBJ1-3	TGCGCCAGCAGCGAAACCTCTGGAAACACCATATATTTT	CASSETSGNTIYF
TRBD2	TRBV4-2	NA	TRBJ2-7	TGTGCCAGCAGCCAAGTAACTAGCGGGGGCCCCTACGAGCAGTACTTC	CASSQVTSGGPYEQYF
NA	TRBV12-3/TRBV12-4	NA	TRBJ1-2	TGTGCCAGCAGGGCGGCAGGGCGGTATGGCTACACCTTC	CASRAAGRYGYTF
NA	TRBV27	few	TRBJ2-1	TGTGCCAGCAGCCCTGGCGACAGAATTATTTACAATGAGCAGTTCTTC	CASSPGDRIIYNEQFF
TRBD1	TRBV5-1	NA	TRBJ1-1	TGCGCCAGCAGCAAGAGCCAGGGACAGGGAGTTGTGAACACTGAAGCTTTCTTT	CASSKSQGQGVVNTEAFF
NA	TRBV20-1	NA	TRBJ1-1	TGCAGTGGAGTCGGGGTCGGCACTGAAGCTTTCTTT	CSGVGVGTEAFF
NA	TRBV7-2	NA	TRBJ1-2	TGTGCCAAAGGGGCATATAACTATGGCTACACCTTC	CAKGAYNYGYTF
NA	TRBV4-1	many	TRBJ1-2	TGCGCCAGCAGCCAAGATACAGGGATCTATGGCTACACCTTC	CASSQDTGIYGYTF
TRBD1	TRBV9	NA	TRBJ1-2	TGTGCCAGCAGCGCCGGGACAGGTACCTATGGCTACACCTTC	CASSAGTGTYGYTF
TRBD1	TRBV28	few	TRBJ2-2	TGTGCCAGCAGTTTTGGACAGGAACGAACCGGGGAGCTGTTTTTT	CASSFGQERTGELFF
NA	TRBV6-5	few	TRBJ2-1	TGTGCCAGCAGTTTAAACCCGGGACAAACCCTCCATAGGTACAATGAGCAGTTCTTC	CASSLNPGQTLHRYNEQFF
TRBD1	TRBV12-3/TRBV12-4	few	TRBJ1-2	TGTGCCAGCAGTAGGGGACAGGGGGCGTCCGGCTACACCTTC	CASSRGQGASGYTF
TRBD2	TRBV12-3/TRBV12-4	many	TRBJ2-3	TGTGCCAGCATGTCGCGGGGGGCAGATACGCAGTATTTT	CASMSRGADTQYF
TRBD2	TRBV29-1	NA	TRBJ2-7	TGCAGCGTCCTAGCGGGGGTCGGCTACGAGCAGTACTTC	CSVLAGVGYEQYF
NA	TRBV7-2	NA	TRBJ1-1	TGTGCCAGCAGCTTAAGCAGGTCCTGGAACACTGAAGCTTTCTTT	CASSLSRSWNTEAFF
NA	TRBV7-2	few	TRBJ2-2	TGTGCCAGCAGCCTTGTTGGGGTTCGGTACACCGGGGAGCTGTTTTTT	CASSLVGVRYTGELFF
TRBD2	TRBV4-3	few	TRBJ2-2	TGCGCCAGCAGCCAAGAGACTAGCGGGAACACCGGGGAGCTGTTTTTT	CASSQETSGNTGELFF
TRBD1	TRBV7-2	NA	TRBJ1-2	TGTGCCAGCAGCGAGGACAGGGGGAGTTATGGCTACACCTTC	CASSEDRGSYGYTF
NA	TRBV27	few	TRBJ2-7	TGTGCCAGCAGTTTAGCCTACCACGTCTACGAGCAGTACTTC	CASSLAYHVYEQYF
NA	TRBV9	few	TRBJ2-1	TGTGCCAGCAGCGTAGCTGGGAACTCCTACAATGAGCAGTTCTTC	CASSVAGNSYNEQFF
NA	TRBV5-1	NA	TRBJ1-4	TGCGCCAGCAGCTTGATCGGGGTTAAAGAAAAACTGTTTTTT	CASSLIGVKEKLFF